What follows are 8 T cell receptor beta chains derived from one specimen sequenced in a study of PD-1 blockade in mismatch repair-deficient tumors (dated by TCRdb to between 2016 and 2019). Library construction relied on the immunoSEQ multiplex PCR assay. The immuneACCESS repertoire file appears here via TCRdb, limited to in-frame rearrangements. These files lack a portion of the clones; in checked studies, under half of the deficit traces to unresolved V genes, and the cause of the others is not known. Here the sample has about 22,000 clones; 84% occur a single time. The ten largest clones represent 15% to 20% of the sample. Sample: peripheral blood, taken 2 weeks after starting pembrolizumab. The receptors stem from an adult with mismatch repair-deficient cancer.

The chain is built from TRBV13 and TRBJ1-1; D call uncertain. The CDR3 consists of 14 residues. The V and J ends lost 1 base and 0 bases respectively, with 6 bases between them. CDR1 and CDR2 from the germline V gene are PRHDT and FYEKMQ (reference sequence). CDR3 bases: TGTGCCAGCAGCTTAGTATTGGTGAACACTGAAGCTTTCTTT. Translating gives CASSLVLVNTEAFF.

The chain recombines TRBV10-1 with TRBJ2-7, with D unresolved. CDR1 and CDR2 (germline): WNHNN, SYGVQD (reference sequence). This CDR3 comprises 13 residues. Deletions cut 7 bases from V and 3 bases from J, with 13 bases between. As DNA, the CDR3 is TGCGCCAGCACGTACTCGACGAGCTACGAGCAGTACTTC. Residues: CASTYSTSYEQYF.

This chain links TRBV6-4 with TRBJ2-3; D possibly uses TRBD1 or TRBD2 (5 bases each). CDR1 and CDR2 from the germline V gene are MRHNA and SNTAGT. V shed 2 bases and J shed 2 bases, with 8 bases lying between them. CDR3 length equals 14 residues. This chain's CDR3 is CASSDGGATDTQYF. CDR3 DNA sequence: TGTGCCAGCAGTGACGGGGGTGCCACAGATACGCAGTATTTT.

This clone was detected once. The V call is TRBV28, the J call TRBJ2-7; D is perhaps TRBD2 (5 bases). The germline CDR1 and CDR2 sequences are MDHEN and SYDVKM. V shed 5 bases and J shed 4 bases, with 12 bases lying between them. The CDR3 has 13 residues. The CDR3 protein is CASSVLEGYEQYF. DNA for the CDR3: TGTGCCAGCAGTGTACTAGAAGGGTACGAGCAGTACTTC.

The gene calls are TRBV6-5 and TRBJ1-5, with D unresolved. The CDR3 length is 13 residues. Between the trimmed V and J ends, which lost 7 bases and 6 bases, there was a span of 13 bases. Germline CDR1 and CDR2: MNHEY and SVGAGI. CDR3 nucleotides: TGTGCCAGCATGGGCACTGTACTTCAGCCCCAGCATTTT. Translated, it gives CASMGTVLQPQHF.

The rearrangement links TRBV18 to TRBJ1-2; 9 bases align to TRBD1. After removal of 3 bases from V and 1 base from J, the junction contained 9 bases not matched to a gene. Germline V gives CDR1 KGHSH, CDR2 LQKENI. The CDR3 sequence is 17 residues long. The CDR3 DNA reads TGTGCCAGCTCACCTCCGACAGGGGGTTTGGGTAACTATGGCTACACCTTC. The encoded protein is CASSPPTGGLGNYGYTF.

The chain couples TRBV7-9 to TRBJ1-1, with D unresolved. Trimming removed 3 bases from V and 1 base from J, with 15 bases in between. From germline, CDR1 is SEHNR and CDR2 FQNEAQ (reference sequence). This CDR3 comprises 16 residues. The CDR3 region is CASSLEGRGSNTEAFF. In nucleotides, the CDR3 is TGTGCCAGCAGCTTGGAAGGGCGGGGATCGAACACTGAAGCTTTCTTT.

The rearrangement uses TRBV10-2 and TRBJ2-7, with D possibly TRBD2 on 6 matching bases. Germline loops: CDR1 WSHSY, CDR2 SAAADI. With 3 bases removed from V and 4 bases from J, the gap between germline ends came to 13 bases. The CDR3 consists of 14 residues. This chain's CDR3 is CASSDSGGIYEQYF. CDR3 DNA: TGCGCCAGCAGTGATTCTGGCGGGATTTACGAGCAGTACTTC.